This T cell receptor beta chain was identified during a study of blood T cell repertoires in COVID-19. Study information: Samples came from the United States, Italy and Spain, spanning acute and convalescent COVID-19. PBMCs, B-cell-depleted T cells, or T cells were the source of the cDNA or gDNA that made up the material.

This CDR3 region has 15 residues. V lost 3 bases to trimming and J lost 4 bases; unmatched junction nucleotides: 5. Germline V gives CDR1 SGHRS, CDR2 YFSETQ. The authors' processing: By means of reference gene primer amplification, nucleated cell counts were estimated. Libraries were prepared by immunoSEQ multiplex PCR; TCRdb keeps only in-frame clonotypes and omits some of them. That table supplies the V and J calls and clone size; D and trimming were determined from the DNA. In the table there are 150,000 or so clones, roughly 84% of which are singletons. V gene TRBV5-1 combines with J gene TRBJ2-5; 11 bases fit TRBD1. This TCR was sampled from a human donor in a cohort sampled during active COVID-19. Material: peripheral blood. CDR3 residues: CASSSGQGAGETQYF. The CDR3 coding sequence is TGCGCCAGCAGCTCTGGACAGGGGGCCGGAGAGACCCAGTACTTC.